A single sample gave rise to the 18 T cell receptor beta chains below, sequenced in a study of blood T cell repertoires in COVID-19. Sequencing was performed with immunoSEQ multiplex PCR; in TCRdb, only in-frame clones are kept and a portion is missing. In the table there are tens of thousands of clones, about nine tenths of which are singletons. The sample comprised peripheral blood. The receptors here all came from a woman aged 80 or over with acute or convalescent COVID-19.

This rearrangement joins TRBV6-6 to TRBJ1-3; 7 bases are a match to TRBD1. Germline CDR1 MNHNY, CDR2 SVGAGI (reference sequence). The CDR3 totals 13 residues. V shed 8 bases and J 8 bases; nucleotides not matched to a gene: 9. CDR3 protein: CASGQQGWDTIYF. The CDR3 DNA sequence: TGTGCCAGCGGACAACAGGGGTGGGACACCATATATTTT.

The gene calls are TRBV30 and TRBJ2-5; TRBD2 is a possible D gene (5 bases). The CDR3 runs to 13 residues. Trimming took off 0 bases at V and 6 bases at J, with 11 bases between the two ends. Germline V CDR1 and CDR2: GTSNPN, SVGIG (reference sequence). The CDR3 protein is CAWSVEGAKTQYF. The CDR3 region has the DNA TGTGCCTGGAGTGTAGAGGGCGCGAAGACCCAGTACTTC.

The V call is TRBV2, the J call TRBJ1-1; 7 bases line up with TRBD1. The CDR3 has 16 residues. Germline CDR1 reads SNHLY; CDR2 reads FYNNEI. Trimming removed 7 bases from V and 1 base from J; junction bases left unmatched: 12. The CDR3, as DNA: TGTGCCAGCACCAGCGCCAGGGGGACGGAGAACACTGAAGCTTTCTTT. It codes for CASTSARGTENTEAFF.

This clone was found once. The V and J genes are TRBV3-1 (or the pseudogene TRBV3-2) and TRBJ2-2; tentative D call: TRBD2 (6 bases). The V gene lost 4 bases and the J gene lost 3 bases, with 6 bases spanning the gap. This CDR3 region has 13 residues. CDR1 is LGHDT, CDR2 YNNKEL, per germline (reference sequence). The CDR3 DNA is TGTGCCAGCAGCCGGGAGGACACCGGGGAGCTGTTTTTT. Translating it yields CASSREDTGELFF.

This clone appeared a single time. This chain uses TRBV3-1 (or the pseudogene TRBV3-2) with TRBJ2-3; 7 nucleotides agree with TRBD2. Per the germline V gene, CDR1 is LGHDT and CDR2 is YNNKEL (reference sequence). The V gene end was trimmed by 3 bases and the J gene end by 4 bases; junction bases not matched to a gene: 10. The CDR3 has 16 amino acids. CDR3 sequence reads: CASSQLGLGGPDTQYF. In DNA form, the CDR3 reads TGTGCCAGCAGCCAGCTCGGACTAGGAGGCCCAGATACGCAGTATTTT.

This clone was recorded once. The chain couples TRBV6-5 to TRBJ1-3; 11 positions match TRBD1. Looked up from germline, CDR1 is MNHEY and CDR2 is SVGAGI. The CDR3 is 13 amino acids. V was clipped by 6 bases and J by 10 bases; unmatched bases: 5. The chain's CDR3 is CASSQGTGGTIYF. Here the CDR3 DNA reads TGTGCCAGCAGCCAGGGGACAGGGGGAACCATATATTTT.

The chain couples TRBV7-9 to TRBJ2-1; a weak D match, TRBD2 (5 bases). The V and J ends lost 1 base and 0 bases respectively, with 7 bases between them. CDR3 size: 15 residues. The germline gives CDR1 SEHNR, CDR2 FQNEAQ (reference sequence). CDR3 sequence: CASSLVATSYNEQFF. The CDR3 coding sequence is TGTGCCAGCAGCTTAGTAGCGACCTCCTACAATGAGCAGTTCTTC.

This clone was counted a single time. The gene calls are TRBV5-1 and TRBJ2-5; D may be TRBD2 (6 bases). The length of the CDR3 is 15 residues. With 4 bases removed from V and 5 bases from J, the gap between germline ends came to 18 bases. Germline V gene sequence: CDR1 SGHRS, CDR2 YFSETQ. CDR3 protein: CASSAGTPQAETQYF. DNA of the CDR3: TGCGCCAGCAGCGCCGGGACTCCCCAGGCTGAGACCCAGTACTTC.

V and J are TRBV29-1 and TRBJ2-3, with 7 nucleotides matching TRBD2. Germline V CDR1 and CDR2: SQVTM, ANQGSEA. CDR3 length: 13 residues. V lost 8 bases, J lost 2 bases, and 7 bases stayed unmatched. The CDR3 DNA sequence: TGCAGCAAATCTAGCGGACACACAGATACGCAGTATTTT. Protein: CSKSSGHTDTQYF.

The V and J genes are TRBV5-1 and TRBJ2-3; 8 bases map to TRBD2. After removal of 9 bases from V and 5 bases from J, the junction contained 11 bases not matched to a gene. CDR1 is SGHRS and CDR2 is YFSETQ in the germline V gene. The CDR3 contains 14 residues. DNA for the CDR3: TGCGCCACCTCCTCGGGGGGGCCGGAAGATACGCAGTATTTT. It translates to CATSSGGPEDTQYF.

The CDR3 bases are TGCGCCAGCAGCTCAGGGGCCGACCAAGGCTACACCTTC. It yields the protein CASSSGADQGYTF. The J gene is TRBJ1-2, the V gene TRBV5-1; TRBD1 might be the D (6 bases). CDR3 length equals 13 residues. Trimming cost V 3 bases and J 8 bases, with 14 bases left between them. From germline, CDR1 is SGHRS and CDR2 YFSETQ. Together with reference TRBV5-1 and TRBJ1-2, the CDR3 gives the full variable domain: KAGVTQTPRYLIKTRGQQVTLSCSPISGHRSVSWYQQTPGQGLQFLFEYFSETQRNKGNFPGRFSGRQFSNSRSEMNVSTLELGDSALYLCASSSGADQGYTFGSGTRLTVV.

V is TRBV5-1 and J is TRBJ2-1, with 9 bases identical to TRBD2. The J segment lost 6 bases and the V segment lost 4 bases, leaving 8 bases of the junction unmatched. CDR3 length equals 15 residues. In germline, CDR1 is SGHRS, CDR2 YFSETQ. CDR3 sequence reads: CASSPAGTSPNEQFF. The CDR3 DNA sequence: TGCGCCAGCAGCCCCGCCGGGACTAGCCCCAATGAGCAGTTCTTC.

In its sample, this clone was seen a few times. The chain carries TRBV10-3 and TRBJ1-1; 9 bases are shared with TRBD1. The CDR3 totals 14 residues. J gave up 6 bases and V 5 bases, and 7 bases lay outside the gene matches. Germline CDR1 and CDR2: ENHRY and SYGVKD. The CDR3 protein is CAISTDRGGSEAFF. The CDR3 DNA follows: TGTGCCATCAGTACAGACAGGGGGGGGTCTGAAGCTTTCTTT.

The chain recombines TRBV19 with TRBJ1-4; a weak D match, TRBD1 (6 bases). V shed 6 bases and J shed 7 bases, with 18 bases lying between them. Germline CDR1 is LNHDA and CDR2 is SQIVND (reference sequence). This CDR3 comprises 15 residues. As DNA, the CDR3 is TGTGCCAGTAGCACCAGGCGGGGGGCAAGTGAAAAACTGTTTTTT. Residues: CASSTRRGASEKLFF.

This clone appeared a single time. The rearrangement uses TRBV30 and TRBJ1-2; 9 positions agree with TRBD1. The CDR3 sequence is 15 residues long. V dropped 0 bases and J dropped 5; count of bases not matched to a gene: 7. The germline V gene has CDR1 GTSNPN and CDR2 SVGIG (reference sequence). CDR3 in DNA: TGTGCCTGGAGTGTAACGGGACAGGGTTTTTATGGCTACACCTTC. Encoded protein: CAWSVTGQGFYGYTF.

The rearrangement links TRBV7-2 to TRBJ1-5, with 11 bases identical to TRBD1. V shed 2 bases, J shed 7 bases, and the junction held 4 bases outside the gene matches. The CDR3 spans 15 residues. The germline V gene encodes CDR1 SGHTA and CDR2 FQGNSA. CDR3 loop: CASSLRTGGRQPQHF. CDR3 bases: TGTGCCAGCAGCTTAAGGACAGGGGGCAGGCAGCCCCAGCATTTT.

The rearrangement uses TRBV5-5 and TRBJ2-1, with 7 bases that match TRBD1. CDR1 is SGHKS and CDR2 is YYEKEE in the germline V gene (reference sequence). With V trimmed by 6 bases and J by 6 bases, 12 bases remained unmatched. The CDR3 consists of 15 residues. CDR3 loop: CASNFLGAGGNEQFF. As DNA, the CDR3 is TGTGCCAGCAATTTCCTGGGGGCAGGGGGCAATGAGCAGTTCTTC.

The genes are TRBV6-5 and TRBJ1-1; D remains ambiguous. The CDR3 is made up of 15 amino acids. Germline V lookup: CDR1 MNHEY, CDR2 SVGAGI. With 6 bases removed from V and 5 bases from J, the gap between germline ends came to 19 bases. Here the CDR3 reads CASRPPRGSGTEAFF. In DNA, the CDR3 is TGTGCCAGCAGACCTCCACGAGGGTCGGGTACTGAAGCTTTCTTT.